This T cell receptor beta chain emerged from a study of blood T cell repertoires in COVID-19. Turning to the study itself: Both acute and convalescent COVID-19 samples were obtained from the United States, Italy and Spain. T cells, B-cell-depleted T cells, or PBMCs provided the cDNA or gDNA that served as material.

The CDR3 has 17 amino acids. Germline V gene lookup returns CDR1 LNHDA and CDR2 SQIVND (reference sequence). Trimming at V came to 5 bases and at J to 0 bases, leaving 7 bases not matched to a gene. Authors' methods: Amplifying reference gene primers gave estimates of nucleated cell counts. The data were produced by immunoSEQ multiplex PCR, yet TCRdb's version contains in-frame clones alone and is incomplete. That table supplies the V and J calls and clone size; D and trimming were determined from the DNA. The table includes 150,000 to 200,000 clones, 86% detected once. The V gene is TRBV19, the J gene TRBJ2-2, with 9 bases lining up with TRBD1. The material sequenced was peripheral blood. This receptor was identified in a woman in her 30s with active or convalescent COVID-19. For the CDR3, the DNA is TGTGCCAGTAGTCCAATGGGACAGGGAACGAACACCGGGGAGCTGTTTTTT. Encoded protein: CASSPMGQGTNTGELFF.